Below are 24 T cell receptor beta chains sequenced from a single sample in a study of blood T cell repertoires in COVID-19. Using immunoSEQ multiplex PCR, the repertoire was profiled, and TCRdb retains in-frame clones only, with some absent. The table records some 57,000 clones, more than 70% of them present only once. Sample: peripheral blood. All receptors derive from an elderly woman with acute or convalescent COVID-19.

The chain uses TRBV4-2 and TRBJ1-2; tentatively, D is TRBD1 (6 bases). The CDR3 totals 15 residues. Germline V lookup: CDR1 LGHNA, CDR2 YNFKEQ. Trimming stripped 1 base from V and 8 bases from J, with 17 bases between. The CDR3 DNA follows: TGTGCCAGCAGCCAAGGAACTACAGGGTCCGGGGGCTACACCTTC. Encoded protein: CASSQGTTGSGGYTF.

V gene TRBV5-1 combines with J gene TRBJ2-1; 9 nucleotides line up with TRBD2. This CDR3 has 13 amino acids. V trimming: 6 bases; J trimming: 4 bases; junction bases outside the gene matches: 2. Germline V gene lookup returns CDR1 SGHRS and CDR2 YFSETQ. The CDR3 reads CASKTSGYNEQFF. In DNA form, the CDR3 reads TGCGCCAGCAAGACTAGCGGATACAATGAGCAGTTCTTC.

The chain links TRBV5-4 to TRBJ1-2; 7 positions match TRBD1. Germline V CDR1 and CDR2: SGHNT, YYREEE (reference sequence). Trimming at V came to 4 bases and at J to 1 base, leaving 7 bases not matched to a gene. There are 15 residues in the CDR3. The CDR3 nucleotides read TGTGCCAGCAGCCCGCCGACAGGGAATAACTATGGCTACACCTTC. This codes for CASSPPTGNNYGYTF.

V usage is TRBV12-3 or TRBV12-4 and J usage is TRBJ2-5; 8 bases match TRBD2. Germline trimming cut 6 bases from V and 4 bases from J; bases unmatched to any gene: 4. The CDR3 sequence is 13 residues long. The CDR3 DNA reads as TGTGCCAGCAGGGTTAGCGGGGCAGAGACCCAGTACTTC. Translating gives CASRVSGAETQYF.

The chain links TRBV28 to TRBJ1-2; tentative D call: TRBD1 (5 bases). V lost 5 bases to trimming and J lost 4 bases, with 14 bases between them. Germline values: CDR1 MDHEN, CDR2 SYDVKM. CDR3 length: 14 residues. This CDR3 reads CASSAPGLFYGYTF. Written as DNA, the CDR3 is TGTGCCAGCAGTGCCCCAGGGCTCTTCTATGGCTACACCTTC.

J is TRBJ2-1 and V is TRBV7-8, with D maybe TRBD2 (6 bases). CDR1 and CDR2 from the germline V gene are SGHVS and FQNEAQ. The CDR3 has 12 residues. The germline V and J ends were trimmed by 1 base and 8 bases, with 6 bases remaining between them. The CDR3 DNA is TGTGCCAGCAGCTTAGGGGAGGATGAGCAGTTCTTC. Translated, it gives CASSLGEDEQFF.

The chain has TRBV27 and TRBJ1-4; D gene unclear. CDR3 length: 16 residues. Germline assignment: CDR1 MNHEY and CDR2 SMNVEV (reference sequence). V was trimmed by 6 bases and J by 1 base, leaving 15 bases between them. The CDR3 DNA sequence: TGTGCCAGCAGGAGATTGGTTCCCCTAACTAATGAAAAACTGTTTTTT. Its translation: CASRRLVPLTNEKLFF.

In this sample, this clone turned up once. The gene calls are TRBV5-1 and TRBJ2-2; D unresolved. Looked up from germline, CDR1 is SGHRS and CDR2 is YFSETQ. Trimming pared 1 base from V and 6 bases from J, leaving 13 bases between. This CDR3 is 15 amino acids long. CDR3 in amino acids: CASSLNPVVAGELFF. The CDR3 nucleotides read TGCGCCAGCAGCTTGAATCCCGTCGTCGCCGGGGAGCTGTTTTTT.

Only one count was recorded for this clone. The rearrangement joins TRBV10-3 to TRBJ1-1; 9 positions agree with TRBD1. Germline values: CDR1 ENHRY, CDR2 SYGVKD. CDR3 size: 14 residues. The V gene end was trimmed by 4 bases and the J gene end by 5 bases; junction bases not matched to a gene: 5. CDR3 nucleotide sequence: TGTGCCATCAGTGCTAGGGACAGGGAGACTGAAGCTTTCTTT. It specifies CAISARDRETEAFF.

The sample holds a few counts of this clone. The chain employs TRBV19 and TRBJ1-5; 8 positions match TRBD1. This CDR3 is 16 amino acids long. Trimming at V came to 6 bases and at J to 3 bases, leaving 10 bases not matched to a gene. Per germline, CDR1 LNHDA and CDR2 SQIVND (reference sequence). Written as DNA, the CDR3 is TGTGCCAGTAGGGACAGGGAAAGACAGGTCAATCAGCCCCAGCATTTT. This encodes CASRDRERQVNQPQHF.

With regard to this clone: A junction end diverges from the germline sequence, so it may reflect a read error. The chain employs TRBV5-1 and TRBJ2-2; 8 bases map to TRBD1. Germline V CDR1 and CDR2: SGHRS, YFSETQ. The CDR3 consists of 14 residues. CDR3 amino acids: CASSGTGEHRGAVF. The CDR3 region has the DNA TGCGCCAGCAGCGGGACAGGAGAACACCGGGGAGCTGTTTTT.

V is TRBV19 and J is TRBJ1-2, with D possibly being TRBD1 (6 bases). This CDR3 has 16 amino acids. Germline V CDR1 and CDR2: LNHDA, SQIVND (reference sequence). V was cut by 3 bases and J by 3 bases, with 17 bases left in between. For the CDR3, the DNA is TGTGCCAGTAGTATTTCTCACAGGACAGTGGACTATGGCTACACCTTC. As protein: CASSISHRTVDYGYTF.

The chain carries TRBV7-9 and TRBJ2-1, with D perhaps TRBD2 (6 bases). Trimming took off 1 base at V and 7 bases at J, with 17 bases between the two ends. Germline CDR1 and CDR2: SEHNR and FQNEAQ (reference sequence). The CDR3 consists of 16 residues. The CDR3 bases are TGTGCCAGCAGCTTAGTGTCGGGAGCGGTAGGAAATGAGCAGTTCTTC. Protein product: CASSLVSGAVGNEQFF.

The rearrangement links TRBV9 to TRBJ1-2, with 7 nucleotides matching TRBD1. Trimming cost V 4 bases and J 4 bases; bases outside gene matches: 10. CDR1 and CDR2 from the germline V gene are SGDLS and YYNGEE. The CDR3 contains 15 residues. The CDR3 here is CASSPSTGAVYGYTF. CDR3 nucleotide sequence: TGTGCCAGCAGCCCCTCCACAGGGGCGGTCTATGGCTACACCTTC.

V gene TRBV14 combines with J gene TRBJ2-1; TRBD1 aligns across 8 bases. The germline V gene has CDR1 SGHDN and CDR2 FVKESK. The CDR3 length is 18 residues. V was pared by 1 base and J by 1 base, with 9 bases of the junction left unmatched. The CDR3 sequence: CASSQAHDRGFSYNEQFF. Here the CDR3 DNA reads TGTGCCAGCAGCCAAGCCCACGACAGGGGATTTTCCTACAATGAGCAGTTCTTC. The full variable domain, rest sourced from reference TRBV14 and TRBJ2-1, is EAGVTQFPSHSVIEKGQTVTLRCDPISGHDNLYWYRRVMGKEIKFLLHFVKESKQDESGMPNNRFLAERTGGTYSTLKVQPAELEDSGVYFCASSQAHDRGFSYNEQFFGPGTRLTVL.

The chain is built from TRBV6-5 and TRBJ1-3; 8 positions agree with TRBD1. Germline trimming cut 7 bases from V and 4 bases from J; bases unmatched to any gene: 6. This CDR3 contains 14 residues. CDR1 and CDR2 from the germline V gene are MNHEY and SVGAGI. DNA of the CDR3: TGTGCCAGCATAAGACAGGGGAGGGGAAACACCATATATTTT. Translated, it gives CASIRQGRGNTIYF.

The CDR3 here is CASSPLVAGGNEQFF. The CDR3 coding sequence is TGCGCCAGCAGCCCCCTGGTAGCGGGAGGTAATGAGCAGTTCTTC. This rearrangement joins TRBV5-1 to TRBJ2-1; 10 nucleotides line up with TRBD2. V lost 4 bases and J lost 7; bases outside the gene matches: 8. Germline V gene lookup returns CDR1 SGHRS and CDR2 YFSETQ. There are 15 residues in the CDR3.

This clone was detected only once. J is TRBJ2-3 and V is TRBV19; 10 nucleotides agree with TRBD2. The CDR3 is 16 amino acids. The V gene end was trimmed by 3 bases and the J gene end by 4 bases; junction bases not matched to a gene: 7. Germline V lookup: CDR1 LNHDA, CDR2 SQIVND (reference sequence). The CDR3 nucleotides are TGTGCCAGTAGTATCCCCCAGCGGGGGGGCTCAGATACGCAGTATTTT. This sequence encodes CASSIPQRGGSDTQYF.

The chain employs TRBV30 and TRBJ1-5; D remains ambiguous. V lost 2 bases and J 2 bases, leaving 13 bases between the germline ends. This CDR3 contains 15 residues. From germline, CDR1 is GTSNPN and CDR2 SVGIG (reference sequence). DNA for the CDR3: TGTGCCTGGAGTCAACAAATGGCGGGCAATCAGCCCCAGCATTTT. This sequence encodes CAWSQQMAGNQPQHF.

Only one count was recorded for this clone. Here the CDR3 reads CASSSRDSAWETQYF. For the CDR3, the DNA is TGTGCCAGCAGCTCCCGGGACAGCGCTTGGGAGACCCAGTACTTC. The gene calls are TRBV5-6 and TRBJ2-5, with 7 positions matching TRBD1. Unmatched junction bases numbered 10, after V lost 3 bases and J lost 5 bases. This CDR3 has 15 amino acids. From germline, CDR1 is SGHDT and CDR2 YYEEEE.

About this clone itself: At one boundary the junction diverges from the germline segment, which might be a read error. This chain links TRBV7-7 with TRBJ2-5; 7 bases are a match to TRBD1. Germline CDR1 SSHAT, CDR2 FNYEAQ (reference sequence). This CDR3 has 16 residues. The CDR3 coding sequence is TGTGCTAGCAGCCTGAACAGGGGAAAGTCGTCGGAGACCCAGTACTTC. Protein product: CASSLNRGKSSETQYF.

The V gene is TRBV2, the J gene TRBJ1-2; D unresolved. V lost 4 bases and J 4 bases, leaving 10 bases between the germline ends. The V gene's germline CDR1 is SNHLY and CDR2 FYNNEI. CDR3 length equals 13 residues. This CDR3 reads CASSVGGPYGYTF. CDR3 sequence (DNA): TGTGCCAGCAGTGTCGGAGGCCCCTATGGCTACACCTTC.

With regard to this clone: The identical CDR3 is also encoded by other nucleotide sequences in the sample. V usage is TRBV18 and J usage is TRBJ1-5; D might be TRBD1 (6 bases). Per the germline V gene, CDR1 is KGHSH and CDR2 is LQKENI. The CDR3 spans 14 residues. Trimming removed 2 bases from V and 4 bases from J, with 9 bases in between. CDR3 protein: CASSPGQGNQPQHF. Here the CDR3 DNA reads TGTGCCAGCTCACCAGGGCAGGGGAATCAGCCCCAGCATTTT.

The rearrangement joins TRBV28 to TRBJ1-2, with D possibly being TRBD1 (6 bases). CDR3 length: 12 amino acids. Germline CDR1 reads MDHEN; CDR2 reads SYDVKM. Trimming stripped 6 bases from V and 8 bases from J, with 13 bases between. In DNA, the CDR3 is TGTGCCAGCAGGCTAACAGGGTTAGGCTACACCTTC. Its protein is CASRLTGLGYTF.